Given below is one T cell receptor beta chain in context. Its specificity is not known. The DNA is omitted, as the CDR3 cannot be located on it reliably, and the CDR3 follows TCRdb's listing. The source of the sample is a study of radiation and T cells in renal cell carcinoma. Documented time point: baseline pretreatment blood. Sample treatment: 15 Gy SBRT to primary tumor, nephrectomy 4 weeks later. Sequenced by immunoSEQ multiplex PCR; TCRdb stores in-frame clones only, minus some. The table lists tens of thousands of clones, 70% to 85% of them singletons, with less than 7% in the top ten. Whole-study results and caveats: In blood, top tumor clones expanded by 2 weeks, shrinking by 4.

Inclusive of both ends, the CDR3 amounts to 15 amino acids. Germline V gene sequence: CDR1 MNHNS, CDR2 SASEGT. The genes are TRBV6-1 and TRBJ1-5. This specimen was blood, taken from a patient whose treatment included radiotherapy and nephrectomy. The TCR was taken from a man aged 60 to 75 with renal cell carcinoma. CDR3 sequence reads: CASILDGNSNQPQHF.